This T cell receptor beta chain was profiled in a study of blood T cell repertoires in COVID-19. Study in general: Both acute and convalescent COVID-19 samples were obtained from the United States, Italy and Spain.

Libraries were prepared by immunoSEQ multiplex PCR; TCRdb keeps only in-frame clonotypes and omits some of them. The table includes approximately 90,000 clones, 65% to 85% detected once. Trimming removed 5 bases from V and 0 bases from J, with 13 bases in between. Germline loops: CDR1 LNHDA, CDR2 SQIVND (reference sequence). This CDR3 has 16 amino acids. Sequenced: peripheral blood. The source of this sequence is a man aged 65-85 years with COVID-19, enrolled during active disease. The chain has TRBV19 and TRBJ2-2; possibly TRBD2 for D (6 bases). The CDR3 loop reads CASSSEGLPNTGELFF. The CDR3 nucleotides are TGTGCCAGTAGTTCAGAGGGACTCCCGAACACCGGGGAGCTGTTTTTT. The entire variable domain, with the rest obtained from reference TRBV19 and TRBJ2-2, is as follows: DGGITQSPKYLFRKEGQNVTLSCEQNLNHDAMYWYRQDPGQGLRLIYYSQIVNDFQKGDIAEGYSVSREKKESFPLTVTSAQKNPTAFYLCASSSEGLPNTGELFFGEGSRLTVL.